The T cell receptor (beta chain) under discussion was sequenced for a study of blood T cell repertoires in COVID-19. Study-level background: COVID-19 samples, acute and convalescent, were from the United States, Italy and Spain. In each case, the material was cDNA or gDNA derived from T cells, B-cell-depleted T cells, or PBMCs.

This CDR3 has 15 amino acids. V lost 5 bases and J lost 0, with 11 bases in between. Per the germline V gene, CDR1 is MNHNY and CDR2 is SVGAGI (reference sequence). Authors' analysis steps: Nucleated cell number was recorded as an estimate derived from reference gene primer amplification. The repertoire was sequenced with immunoSEQ multiplex PCR; TCRdb's copy has only in-frame clones and lacks some. From that table come the V and J calls and clone size; the DNA was used to work out D and trimming. Of 200,000 to 250,000 clones detected, over 75% appear once; the ten largest clones hold around 13%. The J gene is TRBJ1-3, the V gene TRBV6-6; D gene uncertain. This TCR was sampled from a human donor in a cohort sampled during active COVID-19. Sequences were obtained from peripheral blood. The CDR3 sequence: CASSPILFSGNTIYF. The CDR3 DNA reads as TGTGCCAGCAGTCCGATCCTATTCTCTGGAAACACCATATATTTT.